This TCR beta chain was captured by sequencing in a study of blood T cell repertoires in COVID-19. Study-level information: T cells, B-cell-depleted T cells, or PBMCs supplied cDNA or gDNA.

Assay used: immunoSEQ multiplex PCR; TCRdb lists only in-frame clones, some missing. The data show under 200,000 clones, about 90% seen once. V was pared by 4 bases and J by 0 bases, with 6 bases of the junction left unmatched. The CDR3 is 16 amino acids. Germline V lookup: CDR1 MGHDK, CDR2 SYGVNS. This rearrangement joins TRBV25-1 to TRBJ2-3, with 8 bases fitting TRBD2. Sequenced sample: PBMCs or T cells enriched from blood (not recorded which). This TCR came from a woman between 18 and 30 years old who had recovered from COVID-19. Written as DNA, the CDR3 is TGTGCCAGCAGTGGGACCCGGGGGGGAAGCACAGATACGCAGTATTTT. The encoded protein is CASSGTRGGSTDTQYF. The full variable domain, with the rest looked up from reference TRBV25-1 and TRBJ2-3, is EADIYQTPRYLVIGTGKKITLECSQTMGHDKMYWYQQDPGMELHLIHYSYGVNSTEKGDLSSESTVSRIRTEHFPLTLESARPSHTSQYLCASSGTRGGSTDTQYFGPGTRLTVL.